Below are 28 T cell receptor beta chains sequenced from a single sample in a study of blood T cell repertoires in COVID-19. Produced via immunoSEQ multiplex PCR; TCRdb's table is partial and in-frame only. The profile shows about 210,000 clones, around 81% of them singletons. The sample consisted of PBMCs or T cells enriched from blood (not recorded which). These receptors were obtained from a woman between 45 and 60 years old with acute COVID-19.

This sequence joins TRBV3-1 (or the pseudogene TRBV3-2) and TRBJ1-3; perhaps TRBD1 as D (6 bases). V lost 4 bases and J 4 bases, leaving 11 bases between the germline ends. Germline-derived CDR1 and CDR2 are LGHDT and YNNKEL (reference sequence). This CDR3 is built from 14 residues. Here the CDR3 DNA reads TGTGCCAGCAGCCCCGGGGGGGCGGGAAACACCATATATTTT. It translates to CASSPGGAGNTIYF.

V usage is TRBV7-9 and J usage is TRBJ2-2; 8 bases are shared with TRBD2. Germline lookup yields CDR1 SEHNR and CDR2 FQNEAQ (reference sequence). V trimming: 5 bases; J trimming: 5 bases; junction bases outside the gene matches: 10. This CDR3 contains 16 residues. The CDR3 sequence: CASSPQGLDWTGELFF. CDR3 nucleotides: TGTGCCAGCAGCCCCCAGGGACTAGATTGGACCGGGGAGCTGTTTTTT.

For this clone: The sample contains more than one DNA sequence encoding this CDR3. This chain joins TRBV5-1 and TRBJ1-4, with 8 bases that match TRBD1. The V segment lost 2 bases and the J segment 8 bases; nucleotides outside the gene matches: 5. The CDR3 sequence is 14 residues long. Germline loops: CDR1 SGHRS, CDR2 YFSETQ. The CDR3 DNA is TGCGCCAGCAGCTTAGGACAGGGAAAAGAAAAACTGTTTTTT. Amino acid sequence: CASSLGQGKEKLFF.

The chain employs TRBV7-2 and TRBJ2-1; TRBD2 agrees at 8 bases. J lost 4 bases, V lost 5 bases, and 13 bases had no gene match. In germline, CDR1 is SGHTA, CDR2 FQGNSA. The CDR3 consists of 17 residues. The CDR3 is CASSPAVFAGGYNEQFF. The DNA for the CDR3 is TGTGCCAGCAGCCCAGCCGTGTTTGCGGGAGGTTACAATGAGCAGTTCTTC.

Turning to this clone: This CDR3 is also generated by other DNA sequences in the sample. The rearrangement joins TRBV7-9 to TRBJ2-7; D unclear. The V and J ends lost 3 bases and 3 bases respectively, with 3 bases between them. The germline V gene has CDR1 SEHNR and CDR2 FQNEAQ (reference sequence). The CDR3 has 11 residues. The CDR3, as DNA: TGTGCCAGCAGCTTGTACTACGAGCAGTACTTC. As protein: CASSLYYEQYF.

The V and J genes are TRBV18 and TRBJ1-3; 8 bases match TRBD1. Germline CDR1 KGHSH, CDR2 LQKENI. The CDR3 sequence is 14 residues long. Trimming cost V 5 bases and J 8 bases; bases outside gene matches: 8. The CDR3 nucleotides read TGTGCCAGCTCAGGCTTTGGACAGGGAGACACCATATATTTT. Amino acid sequence: CASSGFGQGDTIYF. Full variable domain (outside the CDR3, taken from reference TRBV18 and TRBJ1-3): NAGVMQNPRHLVRRRGQEARLRCSPMKGHSHVYWYRQLPEEGLKFMVYLQKENIIDESGMPKERFSAEFPKEGPSILRIQQVVRGDSAAYFCASSGFGQGDTIYFGEGSWLTVV.

V gene TRBV27 combines with J gene TRBJ2-1; 10 bases are shared with TRBD2. Germline V gene data show CDR1 as MNHEY and CDR2 as SMNVEV (reference sequence). This CDR3 has 16 amino acids. V was pared by 0 bases and J by 7 bases, with 6 bases of the junction left unmatched. CDR3 bases: TGTGCCAGCAGTTTATCATCTAGCGGGAGACTTAATGAGCAGTTCTTC. Protein: CASSLSSSGRLNEQFF.

This clone was recorded only once. This chain joins TRBV18 and TRBJ2-7; 7 bases match TRBD1. Germline CDR1 is KGHSH and CDR2 is LQKENI. The CDR3 length is 14 residues. Trimming at V came to 4 bases and at J to 5 bases, leaving 8 bases not matched to a gene. The CDR3 sequence: CASSQDRDSDEQYF. In DNA, the CDR3 is TGTGCCAGCTCACAAGACAGGGATTCGGACGAGCAGTACTTC.

The chain uses TRBV11-2 and TRBJ1-5, with TRBD1 identical over 8 bases. Germline V lookup: CDR1 SGHAT, CDR2 FQNNGV. V dropped 5 bases and J dropped 0; count of bases not matched to a gene: 9. The CDR3 is 17 residues long. The CDR3 DNA follows: TGTGCCAGCAGCCCCAGCCCCAGGGGGCCTAGCAATCAGCCCCAGCATTTT. Translated, it gives CASSPSPRGPSNQPQHF.

V is TRBV9 and J is TRBJ1-3; 8 bases agree with TRBD1. Germline CDR1 SGDLS, CDR2 YYNGEE. This CDR3 contains 17 residues. The trim removed 0 bases at V and 2 bases at J, leaving 7 bases unmatched. CDR3 sequence (DNA): TGTGCCAGCAGCGTAGGACTTCCGACAGGGGCTGGAAACACCATATATTTT. Amino acid sequence: CASSVGLPTGAGNTIYF.

The chain joins TRBV11-3 to TRBJ2-5; TRBD1 aligns across 8 bases. This CDR3 region has 14 residues. The junction had 4 bases not matched to a gene; V was cut back by 5 bases and J by 2 bases. CDR1 is SGHNT, CDR2 YENEEA, per germline. CDR3 DNA: TGTGCCAGCAGCGACGACAGGGGTCAAGAGACCCAGTACTTC. Protein sequence: CASSDDRGQETQYF.

V and J are TRBV6-5 and TRBJ1-5; TRBD1 might be the D (5 bases). Germline-derived CDR1 and CDR2 are MNHEY and SVGAGI. V was trimmed by 7 bases and J by 5 bases, leaving 15 bases between them. This CDR3 is 14 amino acids long. The CDR3 reads CASTPGGPDQPQHF. The CDR3 nucleotides read TGTGCCAGCACCCCGGGGGGTCCCGATCAGCCCCAGCATTTT.

The rearrangement uses TRBV7-9 and TRBJ1-4, with TRBD1 identical over 8 bases. Looked up from germline, CDR1 is SEHNR and CDR2 is FQNEAQ (reference sequence). This CDR3 comprises 12 residues. Trimming removed 10 bases from V and 5 bases from J; junction bases left unmatched: 3. The CDR3 here is CAIRQGNEKLFF. The CDR3, as DNA: TGTGCCATAAGACAGGGGAATGAAAAACTGTTTTTT.

The chain employs TRBV28 and TRBJ1-1; the match to TRBD1 covers 9 bases. The CDR3 runs to 13 residues. J lost 5 bases, V lost 10 bases, and 8 bases had no gene match. Germline V lookup: CDR1 MDHEN, CDR2 SYDVKM. In DNA, the CDR3 is TGTGCCACCAAGACAGGGGGATTTACTGAAGCTTTCTTT. Protein: CATKTGGFTEAFF.

The chain is built from TRBV16 and TRBJ1-5; TRBD1 matches 7 bases. V dropped 5 bases and J dropped 1; count of bases not matched to a gene: 2. The CDR3 covers 14 residues. The germline V gene has CDR1 KGHSY and CDR2 FQNENV. Written as DNA, the CDR3 is TGTGCCAGCAGCACACAGGGGAGCAATCAGCCCCAGCATTTT. Amino acid sequence: CASSTQGSNQPQHF.

This sequence joins TRBV11-2 and TRBJ2-5; weak D call: TRBD1 (6 bases). The CDR3 totals 16 residues. The germline V and J ends were trimmed by 1 base and 1 base, with 13 bases remaining between them. CDR1 and CDR2 (germline): SGHAT, FQNNGV. CDR3 DNA sequence: TGTGCCAGCAGCTTAGGATTGGGCAGGGGCCAAGAGACCCAGTACTTC. Its translation is CASSLGLGRGQETQYF.

This sequence joins TRBV11-1 and TRBJ2-5; possibly TRBD2 for D (5 bases). The CDR3 is 13 residues long. Trimming took 4 bases from V and 5 from J, leaving 11 bases between them. Per germline, CDR1 SGHAT and CDR2 FQDESV (reference sequence). DNA of the CDR3: TGTGCCAGCAGCTCCGGGGTTTGGGAGACCCAGTACTTC. It yields the protein CASSSGVWETQYF.

This chain joins TRBV7-2 and TRBJ1-3, with 8 bases lining up with TRBD1. Germline V gene lookup returns CDR1 SGHTA and CDR2 FQGNSA. Trimming took 5 bases from V and 2 from J; bases not matched to a gene: 2. The CDR3 contains 14 residues. For the CDR3, the DNA is TGTGCCAGCAGCACACAGGGGGCTGGAAACACCATATATTTT. Amino acids: CASSTQGAGNTIYF.

V and J are TRBV2 and TRBJ1-4; D not certain. The CDR3 consists of 15 residues. Germline V gives CDR1 SNHLY, CDR2 FYNNEI. V gave up 3 bases and J gave up 7 bases, with 15 bases separating them. DNA for the CDR3: TGTGCCAGCAGTGAGGTCCGCGACATGGGTGAAAAACTGTTTTTT. It codes for CASSEVRDMGEKLFF.

The chain has TRBV2 and TRBJ1-3; perhaps TRBD1 as D (5 bases). Germline values: CDR1 SNHLY, CDR2 FYNNEI. The V end was cut by 7 bases, the J end by 3 bases, with 16 bases between. The length of the CDR3 is 15 residues. The CDR3 spells CASTGQGLSGNTIYF. DNA of the CDR3: TGTGCCAGCACTGGTCAGGGATTGAGTGGAAACACCATATATTTT.

This clone was recorded only once. The chain carries TRBV18 and TRBJ1-2; D is unclear. Between the trimmed V and J ends, which lost 2 bases and 8 bases, there was a span of 9 bases. CDR3 length equals 12 residues. The germline CDR1 and CDR2 sequences are KGHSH and LQKENI. As DNA, the CDR3 is TGTGCCAGCTCACCAACGACGGGAGGCTACACCTTC. It translates to CASSPTTGGYTF.

The chain is built from TRBV18 and TRBJ2-5; D perhaps matches TRBD2 (6 bases). This CDR3 comprises 14 residues. Trimming pared 3 bases from V and 5 bases from J, leaving 13 bases between. CDR1 KGHSH and CDR2 LQKENI come from the germline V gene. The CDR3 DNA follows: TGTGCCAGCTCACCCGCCGGAGGGAGTGAGACCCAGTACTTC. Amino acid sequence: CASSPAGGSETQYF. Combining the CDR3 with reference TRBV18 and TRBJ2-5 gives the whole variable domain NAGVMQNPRHLVRRRGQEARLRCSPMKGHSHVYWYRQLPEEGLKFMVYLQKENIIDESGMPKERFSAEFPKEGPSILRIQQVVRGDSAAYFCASSPAGGSETQYFGPGTRLLVL.

The chain employs TRBV4-3 and TRBJ1-2; D may be TRBD1 (6 bases). Between the trimmed V and J ends, which lost 3 bases and 5 bases, there was a span of 16 bases. There are 15 residues in the CDR3. Germline CDR1 LGHNA, CDR2 YSLEER. The CDR3 is CASSQGAPSFYGYTF. The CDR3 coding sequence is TGCGCCAGCAGCCAGGGGGCTCCATCATTTTATGGCTACACCTTC.

V gene TRBV18 combines with J gene TRBJ2-7; TRBD1 aligns across 7 bases. Losses at the gene ends were 5 bases for V and 4 bases for J; bases not matched to a gene: 8. Germline CDR1 and CDR2: KGHSH and LQKENI. This CDR3 region has 14 residues. CDR3 DNA sequence: TGTGCCAGCTCAACGCGACAGGGAAGATACGAGCAGTACTTC. Its protein product is CASSTRQGRYEQYF.

The chain joins TRBV6-2 or TRBV6-3 to TRBJ2-4, with TRBD2 identical over 8 bases. Trimming took 2 bases from V and 13 from J; bases not matched to a gene: 10. The V gene's germline CDR1 is MNHEY and CDR2 SVGEGT. The CDR3 consists of 14 residues. CDR3 protein: CASSYISGSATQYF. CDR3 bases: TGTGCCAGCAGTTACATAAGCGGGAGCGCTACACAGTACTTC.

This chain joins TRBV4-3 and TRBJ2-7; the match to TRBD2 covers 9 bases. V gave up 3 bases and J gave up 3 bases; unmatched junction bases: 6. The CDR3 has 15 amino acids. CDR1 LGHNA and CDR2 YSLEER come from the germline V gene. This CDR3 is CASSQGSGGLYEQYF. Here the CDR3 DNA reads TGCGCCAGCAGCCAGGGTAGCGGGGGCCTCTACGAGCAGTACTTC.

The chain carries TRBV29-1 and TRBJ2-2, with a tentative D call TRBD2 (5 bases). Germline V gene lookup returns CDR1 SQVTM and CDR2 ANQGSEA. Between the trimmed V and J ends, which lost 4 bases and 1 base, there was a span of 10 bases. The CDR3 runs 14 residues. The CDR3 region is CSVGAGGNTGELFF. DNA for the CDR3: TGCAGCGTTGGGGCGGGTGGGAACACCGGGGAGCTGTTTTTT.

V is TRBV28 and J is TRBJ1-2; 11 nucleotides align to TRBD1. The germline gives CDR1 MDHEN, CDR2 SYDVKM. The CDR3 contains 16 residues. With V trimmed by 5 bases and J by 1 base, 6 bases remained unmatched. For the CDR3, the DNA is TGTGCCAGCAGTCGGGACAGGGGGACCATTAACTATGGCTACACCTTC. As protein: CASSRDRGTINYGYTF.